The 26 T cell receptor beta chains below come from one sample, sequenced in a study of cytomegalovirus exposure and HLA in healthy donors. PCR was performed using 60 Vbeta and 13 Jbeta primers. Some clones are missing from TCRdb's copy, which holds only in-frame ones; the method was immunoSEQ multiplex PCR. The sample shows around 100,000 clones, approximately 58% of them seen only once. Sequenced material: PBMCs. The receptors come from a woman aged 30 to 39 in good health and CMV-seronegative.

J is TRBJ2-5 and V is TRBV7-6; maybe TRBD2 (5 bases). Germline CDR1 and CDR2: SGHVS and FNYEAQ. V gave up 2 bases and J gave up 7 bases, with 8 bases separating them. This CDR3 has 12 amino acids. This chain's CDR3 is CASSLWERTQYF. CDR3 in DNA: TGTGCCAGCAGCTTATGGGAGAGGACCCAGTACTTC. Looking up the rest from reference TRBV7-6 and TRBJ2-5 gives the full variable domain: GAGVSQSPRYKVTKRGQDVALRCDPISGHVSLYWYRQALGQGPEFLTYFNYEAQQDKSGLPNDRFSAERPEGSISTLTIQRTEQRDSAMYRCASSLWERTQYFGPGTRLLVL.

This sequence joins TRBV10-3 and TRBJ2-1; 10 bases map to TRBD1. This CDR3 contains 16 residues. The ends lost 4 bases at V and 5 bases at J; junction bases unmatched: 8. The germline gives CDR1 ENHRY, CDR2 SYGVKD. The CDR3 reads CAISGYGTGVNNEQFF. DNA for the CDR3: TGTGCCATCAGTGGGTATGGGACAGGGGTGAACAATGAGCAGTTCTTC.

This chain uses TRBV27 with TRBJ2-5, with 7 bases lining up with TRBD2. The J segment lost 4 bases and the V segment lost 2 bases, leaving 7 bases of the junction unmatched. Germline assignment: CDR1 MNHEY and CDR2 SMNVEV (reference sequence). This CDR3 contains 15 residues. The CDR3 is CASSLAGVGGETQYF. The CDR3 DNA reads TGTGCCAGCAGTTTAGCGGGAGTGGGGGGAGAGACCCAGTACTTC.

This clone is labeled as medium-sized (0.01 to 0.1%). The genes are TRBV6-5 and TRBJ2-4, with a tentative D call TRBD2 (5 bases). V was shortened by 8 bases and J by 10 bases, with 12 bases between the two germline ends. The germline gives CDR1 MNHEY, CDR2 SVGAGI. CDR3 size: 11 residues. CDR3 in amino acids: CASGDGGIQYF. DNA of the CDR3: TGTGCCAGCGGGGATGGCGGGATTCAGTACTTC.

This chain links TRBV5-1 with TRBJ1-4; a possible D gene is TRBD1 (6 bases). CDR1 SGHRS and CDR2 YFSETQ come from the germline V gene. Trimming removed 4 bases from V and 9 bases from J, with 13 bases in between. CDR3 size: 13 residues. The CDR3 nucleotides are TGCGCCAGCAGCCCGCCCAGGGACAAAAAACTGTTTTTT. Protein product: CASSPPRDKKLFF.

The CDR3 nucleotides read TGCGCCAGCAGCCAAGAACCCTGGGGAGGGCCTAACTATGGCTACACCTTC. It is translated as CASSQEPWGGPNYGYTF. The rearrangement uses TRBV4-1 and TRBJ1-2, with D unresolved. The CDR3 is made up of 17 amino acids. Germline values: CDR1 MGHRA, CDR2 YSYEKL. V was pared by 0 bases and J by 0 bases, with 14 bases between.

The chain joins TRBV28 to TRBJ1-1; no clear D. Germline lookup yields CDR1 MDHEN and CDR2 SYDVKM. The CDR3 sequence is 13 residues long. Trimming removed 4 bases at V and 12 bases at J, with 18 bases between. CDR3 protein: CASSSPWRTGPFF. In nucleotides, the CDR3 is TGTGCCAGCAGTTCACCTTGGCGTACGGGTCCTTTCTTT.

This clone was picked up a small number of times. CDR3 amino acids: CASSPQRDRAYEQYF. DNA for the CDR3: TGTGCCAGCTCACCACAACGGGACAGGGCGTACGAGCAGTACTTC. V usage is TRBV18 and J usage is TRBJ2-7, with TRBD1 matching over 9 bases. This CDR3 contains 15 residues. Germline loops: CDR1 KGHSH, CDR2 LQKENI. With V trimmed by 1 base and J by 4 bases, 5 bases remained unmatched.

The chain is built from TRBV5-1 and TRBJ2-2; unclear D gene. Germline V CDR1 and CDR2: SGHRS, YFSETQ. The CDR3 has 14 residues. Trimming removed 2 bases at V and 0 bases at J, with 5 bases between. Here the CDR3 DNA reads TGCGCCAGCAGCTTAACAGCGAACACCGGGGAGCTGTTTTTT. Protein: CASSLTANTGELFF.

The chain combines TRBV4-1 with TRBJ1-6, with D hard to call. CDR1 is MGHRA and CDR2 is YSYEKL in the germline V gene. The CDR3 is 18 amino acids. V was pared by 1 base and J by 0 bases, with 13 bases between. CDR3: CASSQGKQPSSYNSPLHF. In nucleotides, the CDR3 is TGCGCCAGCAGCCAAGGCAAGCAACCAAGCTCCTATAATTCACCCCTCCACTTT.

This chain connects TRBV27 to TRBJ1-2; D is unclear. The CDR3 has 14 amino acids. From germline, CDR1 is MNHEY and CDR2 SMNVEV (reference sequence). V was shortened by 6 bases and J by 8 bases, with 19 bases between the two germline ends. The CDR3 region has the DNA TGTGCCAGCAGCCGTAAGGGAGGGAATGGGGGCTACACCTTC. This codes for CASSRKGGNGGYTF.

The rearrangement joins TRBV15 to TRBJ2-1, with a tentative D call TRBD2 (6 bases). Per the germline V gene, CDR1 is LNHNV and CDR2 is YYDKDF (reference sequence). V was cut by 0 bases and J by 9 bases, with 24 bases left in between. This CDR3 contains 18 residues. CDR3 DNA sequence: TGTGCCACCAGCAGAGATAGGTGGACCGGGACTGATAATAGTGAGCAGTTCTTC. It codes for CATSRDRWTGTDNSEQFF.

CDR3 amino acids: CASSGGGGAPGNTIYF. For the CDR3, the DNA is TGTGCCAGCAGCGGGGGTGGGGGGGCGCCCGGAAACACCATATATTTT. The J gene is TRBJ1-3, the V gene TRBV9, with a possible D match to TRBD1 (6 bases). Trimming cost V 3 bases and J 4 bases, with 17 bases left between them. There are 16 residues in the CDR3. Germline values: CDR1 SGDLS, CDR2 YYNGEE.

J is TRBJ2-2 and V is TRBV7-9, with unresolved D. Germline V gene data show CDR1 as SEHNR and CDR2 as FQNEAQ (reference sequence). V was shortened by 5 bases and J by 6 bases, with 16 bases between the two germline ends. This CDR3 is built from 15 residues. The CDR3 DNA is TGTGCCAGCAGCCCACTGTTTAACCCGGCCGGGGAGCTGTTTTTT. Translation gives CASSPLFNPAGELFF.

This clone was found once. The chain uses TRBV28 and TRBJ1-2; 12 nucleotides match TRBD1. This CDR3 comprises 17 residues. V lost 5 bases and J lost 4; bases outside the gene matches: 11. Germline values: CDR1 MDHEN, CDR2 SYDVKM. CDR3 in amino acids: CASSPQGQGARGYGYTF. The CDR3 DNA reads TGTGCCAGCAGTCCCCAGGGACAGGGGGCTCGAGGCTATGGCTACACCTTC.

The chain is built from TRBV7-6 and TRBJ2-3; 9 bases fit TRBD2. The CDR3 loop spans 17 amino acids. CDR1 and CDR2 (germline): SGHVS, FNYEAQ. V shed 0 bases and J 5 bases; nucleotides not matched to a gene: 9. The DNA of the CDR3 is TGTGCCAGCAGCTTAGCCTATGAGCGGGAGGACGTAGATACGCAGTATTTT. Residues: CASSLAYEREDVDTQYF. The full variable domain, in which reference TRBV7-6 and TRBJ2-3 provide the parts outside the CDR3, is GAGVSQSPRYKVTKRGQDVALRCDPISGHVSLYWYRQALGQGPEFLTYFNYEAQQDKSGLPNDRFSAERPEGSISTLTIQRTEQRDSAMYRCASSLAYEREDVDTQYFGPGTRLTVL.

This clone was recorded a few times. V usage is TRBV5-6 and J usage is TRBJ1-4; tentative D call: TRBD1 (6 bases). Germline CDR1 and CDR2: SGHDT and YYEEEE. The CDR3 runs 14 residues. Trimming removed 6 bases from V and 7 bases from J, with 16 bases in between. This CDR3 is CASTLGRGGEKLFF. In nucleotides, the CDR3 is TGTGCCAGCACTTTGGGCAGGGGTGGTGAAAAACTGTTTTTT.

The V gene is TRBV6-5, the J gene TRBJ1-5, with 9 bases lining up with TRBD1. V trimming: 2 bases; J trimming: 6 bases; junction bases outside the gene matches: 2. The CDR3 covers 14 residues. Per germline, CDR1 MNHEY and CDR2 SVGAGI. The CDR3 spells CASSYGGQGQPQHF. CDR3 in DNA: TGTGCCAGCAGTTACGGGGGACAGGGTCAGCCCCAGCATTTT.

The chain has TRBV10-3 and TRBJ2-7; D possibly corresponds to TRBD1 (6 bases). This CDR3 spans 13 amino acids. Germline CDR1 reads ENHRY; CDR2 reads SYGVKD. Trimming took off 8 bases at V and 0 bases at J, with 11 bases between the two ends. The CDR3 here is CAIRTDNSYEQYF. CDR3 coding DNA: TGTGCCATCCGGACAGATAACTCCTACGAGCAGTACTTC.

This sequence joins TRBV4-2 and TRBJ2-2; 10 nucleotides agree with TRBD2. Germline V gene lookup returns CDR1 LGHNA and CDR2 YNFKEQ. Unmatched junction bases numbered 15, after V lost 4 bases and J lost 7 bases. This CDR3 comprises 18 residues. CDR3 sequence (DNA): TGTGCCAGCAGCCGACAACTAGCGGGAACCCCTCTGGGCGGGGAGCTGTTTTTT. Its translation: CASSRQLAGTPLGGELFF.

The J gene is TRBJ2-3, the V gene TRBV10-1; TRBD2 matches 9 bases. Germline CDR1 WNHNN, CDR2 SYGVQD (reference sequence). V lost 2 bases to trimming and J lost 5 bases; unmatched junction nucleotides: 2. The CDR3 is 14 amino acids. Here the CDR3 reads CASSEGREGDTQYF. DNA of the CDR3: TGCGCCAGCAGTGAGGGGCGGGAGGGAGATACGCAGTATTTT.

CDR3: CASTVEVGYGYTF. Written as DNA, the CDR3 is TGTGCCAGTACGGTGGAGGTGGGCTATGGCTACACCTTC. The V call is TRBV19, the J call TRBJ1-2, with D unclear. This CDR3 is 13 amino acids long. Trimming shortened V by 7 bases and J by 4 bases, and 13 bases separated the two germline ends. Germline lookup yields CDR1 LNHDA and CDR2 SQIVND (reference sequence).

The V call is TRBV7-9, the J call TRBJ2-1; 11 positions match TRBD2. This CDR3 region has 16 residues. With 8 bases clipped from V and 1 base from J, the junction kept 7 bases outside the gene matches. Germline V lookup: CDR1 SEHNR, CDR2 FQNEAQ (reference sequence). DNA of the CDR3: TGTGCCAGCGAGACTAGCGGGGTCAGATCCTACAATGAGCAGTTCTTC. The encoded protein is CASETSGVRSYNEQFF.

V gene TRBV10-3 combines with J gene TRBJ2-3; D may be TRBD1 (5 bases). V was pared by 0 bases and J by 2 bases, with 9 bases between. The CDR3 extends over 15 amino acids. Germline lookup yields CDR1 ENHRY and CDR2 SYGVKD. The CDR3 region has the DNA TGTGCCATCAGTGAGTCGACCAGGGTCACAGATACGCAGTATTTT. This encodes CAISESTRVTDTQYF.

V gene TRBV28 combines with J gene TRBJ2-1; possible D gene TRBD2, 5 bases. The CDR3 extends over 14 amino acids. Deletions cut 6 bases from V and 1 base from J, with 10 bases between. Germline values: CDR1 MDHEN, CDR2 SYDVKM. The CDR3 bases are TGTGCCAGCAGCCCGGACTGGTCCTACAATGAGCAGTTCTTC. Translated: CASSPDWSYNEQFF. Filled out from reference TRBV28 and TRBJ2-1, the complete variable domain reads DVKVTQSSRYLVKRTGEKVFLECVQDMDHENMFWYRQDPGLGLRLIYFSYDVKMKEKGDIPEGYSVSREKKERFSLILESASTNQTSMYLCASSPDWSYNEQFFGPGTRLTVL.

The chain couples TRBV28 to TRBJ2-7, with 8 bases that match TRBD1. The CDR3 length is 13 residues. Germline lookup yields CDR1 MDHEN and CDR2 SYDVKM. With 2 bases clipped from V and 6 bases from J, the junction kept 3 bases outside the gene matches. The CDR3 region is CASSLTTGVEQYF. Here the CDR3 DNA reads TGTGCCAGCAGTTTAACGACAGGGGTCGAGCAGTACTTC. The full variable domain, rest sourced from reference TRBV28 and TRBJ2-7, is DVKVTQSSRYLVKRTGEKVFLECVQDMDHENMFWYRQDPGLGLRLIYFSYDVKMKEKGDIPEGYSVSREKKERFSLILESASTNQTSMYLCASSLTTGVEQYFGPGTRLTVT.